A selection of T cell receptor beta chains follows, all from one sample in a study of Ad26.COV2.S vaccination and SARS-CoV-2 variants. Repertoires were generated with immunoSEQ multiplex PCR, while TCRdb's copy carries only in-frame clones and drops some. Of around 500,000 clones listed, about 88% were seen once; the top ten hold more than 1.5%. Sequenced here: peripheral blood, sampled in a trial of Ad26.COV2.S vaccine versus placebo. The receptor set was obtained from a person aged 18-60 years who received the Ad26.COV2.S COVID-19 vaccine or a placebo. The CDR3 runs from the conserved cysteine through the conserved F or W. A D gene is named only where the DNA matches it firmly. A clone size is listed for some rows: how often the clone was seen (once, few, many), or a class if it is expanded.

j_call v_call d_call clone_size cdr3_nt cdr3_aa
TRBJ1-6 TRBV15 TRBD1 . TGTGCCACCAGCAGAGCGGGACAGGGGGTATGGTCACCCCTCCACTTT CATSRAGQGVWSPLHF
TRBJ2-1 TRBV27 TRBD2 . TGTGCCAGCAGTCCCCGGACTAGCGGGAGTAGGTTTGGGAATGAGCAGTTCTTC CASSPRTSGSRFGNEQFF
TRBJ1-2 TRBV30 . . TGTGCCTGGAGTGTGGGATTCGGCTATGGCTACACCTTC CAWSVGFGYGYTF
TRBJ2-7 TRBV5-1 TRBD1 . TGCGCCAGCAGCCCCGGACAGGGTGCGGGCTACGAGCAGTACTTC CASSPGQGAGYEQYF
TRBJ1-5 TRBV5-6 . . TGTGCCAGCAGCTTGAGAGGGACGATTGTTTGGGGTCAGCCCCAGCATTTT CASSLRGTIVWGQPQHF
TRBJ2-7 TRBV24-1 . . TGTGCCACCCAGGACACCGAATCCTACGAGCAGTACTTC CATQDTESYEQYF
TRBJ1-6 TRBV7-9 . . TGTGCCAGCAGCTTTTCGGGGAATTCACCCCTCCACTTT CASSFSGNSPLHF
TRBJ2-1 TRBV11-1 . . TGTGCCAGCAGCCCGCCACAACGGGGCTCTAACAATGAGCAGTTCTTC CASSPPQRGSNNEQFF
TRBJ1-6 TRBV2 . . TGTGCCAGCAGTGAAGGTCAGAAAAATTCACCCCTCCACTTT CASSEGQKNSPLHF
TRBJ2-3 TRBV18 TRBD2 . TGTGCCAGCTCGTCAAATCCTAGCGGGATCACAGATACGCAGTATTTT CASSSNPSGITDTQYF
TRBJ2-1 TRBV7-8 . . TGTGCCAGCAGCTTACGAGGGCGGTACTACAATGAGCAGTTCTTC CASSLRGRYYNEQFF
TRBJ2-2 TRBV19 TRBD2 once TGTGCCAGTATGAAAATTAGTACTAGCGGGGCATCGAACACCGGGGAGCTGTTTTTT CASMKISTSGASNTGELFF
TRBJ2-5 TRBV28 TRBD2 . TGTGCCAGCAGCCCCGGGGGGGAGGTCCAAGAGACCCAGTACTTC CASSPGGEVQETQYF
TRBJ2-7 TRBV25-1 . once TGTGCCAGCAGTGATGTGGCGGGACCGACCTACGAGCAGTACTTC CASSDVAGPTYEQYF
TRBJ2-7 TRBV24-1 TRBD1 . TGTGCCACCCGGGGCAGGGGGTACGAGCAGTACTTC CATRGRGYEQYF
TRBJ1-1 TRBV18 . . TGTGCCAGCTCACAAACAGGACTCACTGAAGCTTTCTTT CASSQTGLTEAFF
TRBJ2-1 TRBV28 TRBD2 . TGTGCCAGCAGTCCCCTGGGGACTAGCGGGAGTGGTGAGCAGTTCTTC CASSPLGTSGSGEQFF
TRBJ2-7 TRBV28 TRBD2 . TGTGCCAGCAGTCAAGCGGGAGGGTTGCTCGAGCAGTACTTC CASSQAGGLLEQYF
TRBJ2-7 TRBV28 TRBD1 . TGTGCCAGCAAACCAGGGGGTCCTTCCTACGAGCAGTACTTC CASKPGGPSYEQYF
TRBJ2-2 TRBV18 . . TGTGCCAGCTCACCCCCCTTTGGCACCGGGGAGCTGTTTTTT CASSPPFGTGELFF
TRBJ2-3 TRBV28 . . TGTGCCAGCAGCCCTCCGGGACGAGGAAACACAGATACGCAGTATTTT CASSPPGRGNTDTQYF
TRBJ1-5 TRBV19 TRBD1 once TGTGCCAGTAGTACGACAGGGAACAATCAGCCCCAGCATTTT CASSTTGNNQPQHF
TRBJ2-7 TRBV19 TRBD2 once TGTGCCAGTAGTATTAGCGGGGGCCTCTCCTACGAGCAGTACTTC CASSISGGLSYEQYF
TRBJ2-5 TRBV7-2 . . TGTGCCAGCAGCTTAGCGTACCAAGAGACCCAGTACTTC CASSLAYQETQYF
TRBJ2-1 TRBV25-1 . . TGTGCCAGCAGTGAATTTTACGGGAGTGGGGATGAGCAGTTCTTC CASSEFYGSGDEQFF
TRBJ1-3 TRBV6-5 TRBD1 . TGTGCCAGCAGAAAGACAGGGTCAGGAAACACCATATATTTT CASRKTGSGNTIYF
TRBJ2-1 TRBV9 TRBD2 . TGTGCCAGCAGCGCTAGCGGGAGGGCCAACAATGAGCAGTTCTTC CASSASGRANNEQFF
TRBJ2-7 TRBV11-2 TRBD1 few TGTGCCAATTCGGACAGGGAAGTTTACGAGCAGTACTTC CANSDREVYEQYF
TRBJ1-2 TRBV29-1 TRBD1 . TGCAGCGTCGCTAGAGGGACAGGGGGGACCTATGGCTACACCTTC CSVARGTGGTYGYTF
TRBJ1-4 TRBV6-4 TRBD1 . TGTGCCAGCAGTGACACCCGGGACAGAAACCCAACAACTAATGAAAAACTGTTTTTT CASSDTRDRNPTTNEKLFF
TRBJ1-1 TRBV6-5 . . TGTGCCAGCAGGCTATACATCGAGAACACTGAAGCTTTCTTT CASRLYIENTEAFF
TRBJ1-1 TRBV6-5 . . TGTGCCAGCAGTTACTCCAGACAGGTAGACACTGAAGCTTTCTTT CASSYSRQVDTEAFF
TRBJ1-5 TRBV25-1 TRBD1 . TGTGCCAGCAGACAGGGGAGGTTTTTGCGTCAGCCCCAGCATTTT CASRQGRFLRQPQHF
TRBJ2-7 TRBV14 TRBD1 . TGTGCCAGCAGCCAAGATTGGGACAGGGCCTACGAGCAGTACTTC CASSQDWDRAYEQYF